Each of the 4 T cell receptor beta chains below was sequenced from the same sample in a study of T cells in narcolepsy. Only in-frame clones appear in the TCRdb table, and some are missing; sequencing was by immunoSEQ multiplex PCR. In the table there are about 40,000 clones, approximately 89% of which are singletons. The sample comprised CD45RA- memory CD4+ T cells from PBMCs. The receptor set was obtained from a human donor with narcolepsy.

This chain links TRBV10-3 with TRBJ1-3; D may be TRBD1 (6 bases). Trimming stripped 0 bases from V and 1 base from J, with 10 bases between. CDR1 and CDR2 (germline): ENHRY, SYGVKD. The CDR3 has 16 residues. Here the CDR3 reads CAISESRGGSGNTIYF. CDR3 nucleotides: TGTGCCATCAGTGAGTCCAGGGGCGGGTCTGGAAACACCATATATTTT.

The sample holds one count of this clone. The chain combines TRBV9 with TRBJ2-7, with a possible D match to TRBD1 (5 bases). Per germline, CDR1 SGDLS and CDR2 YYNGEE. V was trimmed by 2 bases and J by 3 bases, leaving 9 bases between them. CDR3 length: 13 residues. The CDR3 DNA sequence: TGTGCCAGCAGCGTTACAGGCCACTACGAGCAGTACTTC. It specifies CASSVTGHYEQYF.

The chain couples TRBV20-1 to TRBJ2-1; D perhaps matches TRBD1 (5 bases). V was shortened by 7 bases and J by 5 bases, with 9 bases between the two germline ends. This CDR3 is 11 amino acids long. Germline V gives CDR1 DFQATT, CDR2 SNEGSKA (reference sequence). This chain's CDR3 is CSGQNDNEQFF. The CDR3 coding sequence is TGCAGTGGACAGAATGACAATGAGCAGTTCTTC.

The genes are TRBV7-9 and TRBJ1-1, with D possibly TRBD1 on 6 matching bases. The CDR3 runs 14 residues. Trimming took 4 bases from V and 4 from J, leaving 13 bases between them. The germline CDR1 and CDR2 sequences are SEHNR and FQNEAQ (reference sequence). The CDR3 loop is CASSSSTGTTEAFF. The DNA for the CDR3 is TGTGCCAGCAGCTCCTCGACAGGCACCACTGAAGCTTTCTTT.